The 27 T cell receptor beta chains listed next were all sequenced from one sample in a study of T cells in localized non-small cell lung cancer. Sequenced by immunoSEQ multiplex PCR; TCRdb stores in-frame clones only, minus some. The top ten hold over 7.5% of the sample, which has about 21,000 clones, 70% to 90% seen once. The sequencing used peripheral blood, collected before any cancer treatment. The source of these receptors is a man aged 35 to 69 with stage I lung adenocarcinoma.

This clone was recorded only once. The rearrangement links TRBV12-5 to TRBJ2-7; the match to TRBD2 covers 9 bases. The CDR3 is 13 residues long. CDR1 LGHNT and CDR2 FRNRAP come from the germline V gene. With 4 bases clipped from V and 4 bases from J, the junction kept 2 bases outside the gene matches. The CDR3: CASGSGLAYEQYF. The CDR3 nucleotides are TGTGCTAGTGGTTCGGGACTAGCTTACGAGCAGTACTTC. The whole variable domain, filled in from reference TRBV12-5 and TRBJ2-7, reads DARVTQTPRHKVTEMGQEVTMRCQPILGHNTVFWYRQTMMQGLELLAYFRNRAPLDDSGMPKDRFSAEMPDATLATLKIQPSEPRDSAVYFCASGSGLAYEQYFGPGTRLTVT.

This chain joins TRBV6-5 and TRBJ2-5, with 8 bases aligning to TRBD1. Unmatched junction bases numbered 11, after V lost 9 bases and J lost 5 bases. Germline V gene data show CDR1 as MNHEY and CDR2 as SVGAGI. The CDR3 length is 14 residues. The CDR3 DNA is TGTGCCAGTCGGACACAGGGGGTATGGGAGACCCAGTACTTC. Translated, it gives CASRTQGVWETQYF.

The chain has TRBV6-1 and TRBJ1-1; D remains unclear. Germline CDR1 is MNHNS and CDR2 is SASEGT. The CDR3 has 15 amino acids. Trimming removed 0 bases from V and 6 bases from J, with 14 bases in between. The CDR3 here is CASSEALSLGAEAFF. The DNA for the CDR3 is TGTGCCAGCAGTGAAGCGCTTTCACTTGGCGCTGAAGCTTTCTTT.

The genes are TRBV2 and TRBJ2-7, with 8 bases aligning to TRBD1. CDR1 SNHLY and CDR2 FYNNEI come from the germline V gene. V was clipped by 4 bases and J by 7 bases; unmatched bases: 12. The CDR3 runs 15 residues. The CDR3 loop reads CASSADRAGDGEQYF. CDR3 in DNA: TGTGCCAGCAGTGCGGACAGGGCCGGGGATGGGGAGCAGTACTTC.

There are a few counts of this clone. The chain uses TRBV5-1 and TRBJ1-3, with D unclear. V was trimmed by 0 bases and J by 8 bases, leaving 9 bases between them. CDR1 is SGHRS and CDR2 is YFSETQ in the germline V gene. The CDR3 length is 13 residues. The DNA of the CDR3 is TGCGCCAGCAGCTTGGCGACGGGCGACACCATATATTTT. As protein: CASSLATGDTIYF.

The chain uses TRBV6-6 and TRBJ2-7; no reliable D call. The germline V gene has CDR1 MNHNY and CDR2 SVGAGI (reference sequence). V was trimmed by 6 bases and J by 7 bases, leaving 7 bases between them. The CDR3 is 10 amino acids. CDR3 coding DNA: TGTGCCAGCAGGGGTTTAGAGCAGTACTTC. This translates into CASRGLEQYF.

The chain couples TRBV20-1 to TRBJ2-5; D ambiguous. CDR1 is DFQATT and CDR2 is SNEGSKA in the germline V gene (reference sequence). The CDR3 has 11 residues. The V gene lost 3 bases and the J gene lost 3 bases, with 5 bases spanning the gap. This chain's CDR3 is CSASPKETQYF. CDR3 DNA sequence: TGCAGTGCTAGCCCGAAAGAGACCCAGTACTTC.

The CDR3 bases are TGCGCCAGCAGCTTGGACGGGTATGGGAACTCTGGGGCCAACGTCCTGACTTTC. It specifies CASSLDGYGNSGANVLTF. The chain joins TRBV5-1 to TRBJ2-6; D not certain. The CDR3 consists of 18 residues. Trimming cost V 0 bases and J 0 bases, with 13 bases left between them. Per germline, CDR1 SGHRS and CDR2 YFSETQ.

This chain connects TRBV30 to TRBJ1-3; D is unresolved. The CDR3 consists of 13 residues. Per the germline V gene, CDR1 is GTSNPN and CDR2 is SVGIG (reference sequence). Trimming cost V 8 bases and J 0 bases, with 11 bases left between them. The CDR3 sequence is CATQVSSGNTIYF. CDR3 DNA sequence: TGTGCCACGCAGGTCTCCTCTGGAAACACCATATATTTT.

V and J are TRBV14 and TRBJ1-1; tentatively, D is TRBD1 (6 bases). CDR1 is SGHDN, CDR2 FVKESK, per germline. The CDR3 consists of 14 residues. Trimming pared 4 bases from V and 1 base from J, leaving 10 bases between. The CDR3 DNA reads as TGTGCCAGCAGCCTGGGACAAAAGAACACTGAAGCTTTCTTT. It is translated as CASSLGQKNTEAFF.

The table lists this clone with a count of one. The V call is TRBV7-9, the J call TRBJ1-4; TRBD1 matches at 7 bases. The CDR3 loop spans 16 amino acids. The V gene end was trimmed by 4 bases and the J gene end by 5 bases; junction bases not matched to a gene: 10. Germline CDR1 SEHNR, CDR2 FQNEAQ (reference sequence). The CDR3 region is CASSSTRQGLNEKLFF. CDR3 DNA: TGTGCCAGCAGCTCCACTCGACAGGGCCTGAATGAAAAACTGTTTTTT.

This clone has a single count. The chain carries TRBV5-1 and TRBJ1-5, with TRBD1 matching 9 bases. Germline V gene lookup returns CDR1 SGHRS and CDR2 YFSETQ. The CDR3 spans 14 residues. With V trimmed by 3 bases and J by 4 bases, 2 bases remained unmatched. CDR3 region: CASSSGQGNQPQHF. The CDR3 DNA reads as TGCGCCAGCAGCTCGGGACAGGGAAATCAGCCCCAGCATTTT.

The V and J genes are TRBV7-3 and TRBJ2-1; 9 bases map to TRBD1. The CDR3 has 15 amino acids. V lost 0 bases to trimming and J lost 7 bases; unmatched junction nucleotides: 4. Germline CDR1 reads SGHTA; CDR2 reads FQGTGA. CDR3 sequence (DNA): TGTGCCAGCAGCTTAACTGGGGACAGGGCAAATGAGCAGTTCTTC. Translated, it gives CASSLTGDRANEQFF.

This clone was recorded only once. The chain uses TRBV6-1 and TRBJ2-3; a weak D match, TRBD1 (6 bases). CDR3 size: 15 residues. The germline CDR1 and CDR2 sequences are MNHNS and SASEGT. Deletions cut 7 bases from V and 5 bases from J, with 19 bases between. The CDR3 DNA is TGTGCCAGCAAAATGTTAGGGGGTTTTGGAGATACGCAGTATTTT. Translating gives CASKMLGGFGDTQYF.

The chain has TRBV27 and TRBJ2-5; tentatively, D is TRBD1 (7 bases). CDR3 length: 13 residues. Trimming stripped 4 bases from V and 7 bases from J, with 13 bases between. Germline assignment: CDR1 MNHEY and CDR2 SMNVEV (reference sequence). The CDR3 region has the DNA TGTGCCAGCAGTTGGGCAGGGGGGACGACCCAGTACTTC. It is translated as CASSWAGGTTQYF.

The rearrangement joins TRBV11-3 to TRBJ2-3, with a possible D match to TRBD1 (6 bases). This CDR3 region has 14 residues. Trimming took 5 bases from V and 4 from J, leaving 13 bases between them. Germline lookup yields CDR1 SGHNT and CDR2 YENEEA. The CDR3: CASSDYRAADTQYF. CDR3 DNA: TGTGCCAGCAGCGATTACAGGGCGGCAGATACGCAGTATTTT.

The CDR3 nucleotides are TGTGCCAGCAGTCAGACCGGGCCGAATAATTCACCCCTCCACTTT. It translates to CASSQTGPNNSPLHF. This chain joins TRBV28 and TRBJ1-6; no firm D call. Germline CDR1 MDHEN, CDR2 SYDVKM. V was clipped by 5 bases and J by 5 bases, with 13 bases between them. This CDR3 has 15 amino acids.

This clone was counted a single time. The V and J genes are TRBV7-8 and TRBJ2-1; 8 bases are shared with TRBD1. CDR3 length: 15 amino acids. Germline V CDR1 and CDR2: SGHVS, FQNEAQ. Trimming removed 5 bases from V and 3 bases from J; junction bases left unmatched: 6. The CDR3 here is CASSPPGQVYNEQFF. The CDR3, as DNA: TGTGCCAGCAGCCCGCCGGGACAGGTCTACAATGAGCAGTTCTTC.

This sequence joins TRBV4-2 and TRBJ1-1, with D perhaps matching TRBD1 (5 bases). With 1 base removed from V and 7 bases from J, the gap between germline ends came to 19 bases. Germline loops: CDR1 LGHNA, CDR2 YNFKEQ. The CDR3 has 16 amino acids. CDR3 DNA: TGTGCCAGCAGCCAAGGCGGGGGTTTTATAGACGGTGAAGCTTTCTTT. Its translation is CASSQGGGFIDGEAFF.

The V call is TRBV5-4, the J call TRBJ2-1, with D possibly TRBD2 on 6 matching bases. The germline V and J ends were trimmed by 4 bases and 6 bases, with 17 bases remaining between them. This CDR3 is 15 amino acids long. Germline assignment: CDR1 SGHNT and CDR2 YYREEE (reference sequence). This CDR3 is CASSPGTFTANEQFF. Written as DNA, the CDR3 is TGTGCCAGCAGCCCCGGGACTTTTACCGCCAATGAGCAGTTCTTC.

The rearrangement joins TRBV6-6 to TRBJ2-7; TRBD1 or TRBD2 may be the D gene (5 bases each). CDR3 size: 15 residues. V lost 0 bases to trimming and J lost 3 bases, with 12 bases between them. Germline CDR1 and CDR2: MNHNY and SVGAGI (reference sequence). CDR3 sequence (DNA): TGTGCCAGCAGTTACTCCCTCGGGACCAACTACGAGCAGTACTTC. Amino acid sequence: CASSYSLGTNYEQYF.

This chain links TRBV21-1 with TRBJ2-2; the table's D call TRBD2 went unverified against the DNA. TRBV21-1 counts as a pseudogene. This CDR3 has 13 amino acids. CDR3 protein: CAPPADLTGELFF. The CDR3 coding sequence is TGTGCCCCACCGGCGGATCTCACCGGGGAGCTGTTTTTT.

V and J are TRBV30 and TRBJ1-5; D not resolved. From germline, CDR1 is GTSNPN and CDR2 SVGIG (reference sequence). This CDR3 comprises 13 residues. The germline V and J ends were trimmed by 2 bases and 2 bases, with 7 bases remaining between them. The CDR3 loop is CAWSYSGNQPQHF. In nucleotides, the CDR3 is TGTGCCTGGAGTTATAGCGGCAATCAGCCCCAGCATTTT.

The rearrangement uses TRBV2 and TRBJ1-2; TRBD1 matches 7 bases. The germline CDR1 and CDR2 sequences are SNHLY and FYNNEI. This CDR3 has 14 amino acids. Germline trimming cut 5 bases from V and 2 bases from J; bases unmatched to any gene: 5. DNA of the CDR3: TGTGCCAGCAGTACAGGGGACTCGAACTATGGCTACACCTTC. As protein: CASSTGDSNYGYTF.

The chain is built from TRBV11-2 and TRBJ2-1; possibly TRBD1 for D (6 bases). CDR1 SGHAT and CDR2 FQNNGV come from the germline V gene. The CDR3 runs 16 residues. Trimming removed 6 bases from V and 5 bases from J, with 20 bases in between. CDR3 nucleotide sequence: TGTGCCAGCAGTTCCTGGGACATGCACCGTCACAATGAGCAGTTCTTC. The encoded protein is CASSSWDMHRHNEQFF.

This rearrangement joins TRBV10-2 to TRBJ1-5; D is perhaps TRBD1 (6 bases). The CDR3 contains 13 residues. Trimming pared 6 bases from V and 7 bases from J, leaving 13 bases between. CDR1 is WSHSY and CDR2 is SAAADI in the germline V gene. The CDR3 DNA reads TGCGCCAGCAGGGGGGGGGCTGGGCAGCCCCAGCATTTT. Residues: CASRGGAGQPQHF.

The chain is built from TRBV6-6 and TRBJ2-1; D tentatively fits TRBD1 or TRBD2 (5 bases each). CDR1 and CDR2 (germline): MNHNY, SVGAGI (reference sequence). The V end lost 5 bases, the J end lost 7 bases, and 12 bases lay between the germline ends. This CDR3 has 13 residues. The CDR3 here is CASSPGAKNEQFF. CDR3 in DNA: TGTGCCAGCAGTCCCGGGGCTAAAAATGAGCAGTTCTTC.